This is a list of T cell receptor beta chains from one sample in a study of T-cell reconstitution after alpha-beta-depleted transplantation in children. TCRdb fed the PCR reads into MiXCR, producing one record per CDR3 protein. Here the sample spans approximately 400,000 distinct CDR3 sequences, roughly a tenth being singletons. The specimen was PBMCs from the stem cell graft donor, collected from the stem cell graft. The receptors originated from a human donor who donated a stem cell graft to a child with acute myeloid leukemia. CDR3s include the opening cysteine and the closing phenylalanine or tryptophan. A D gene is named only where the DNA matches it firmly. Size tells how often a clone was seen (once, few, many) or the class of an expanded clone, and some rows leave it out.

size	length	V	D	J	DNA	CDR3
many	13	TRBV10-3	-	TRBJ2-2	TGTGCCATCAGTGAGTCGTATACCGGGGAGCTGTTTTTT	CAISESYTGELFF
-	15	TRBV7-9	-	TRBJ2-1	TGTGCCAGCAGCTTCCGGGAGACGGCGTTCAATGAGCAGTTCTTC	CASSFRETAFNEQFF
few	14	TRBV7-2	-	TRBJ2-3	TGTGCCAGCAGCTCCCCGGGGGAAACAGATACGCAGTATTTT	CASSSPGETDTQYF
-	15	TRBV24-1	-	TRBJ2-5	TGTGCCACCAGTGATTCCCGGGGGTCTGGGGAGACCCAGTACTTC	CATSDSRGSGETQYF
-	14	TRBV5-1	-	TRBJ1-4	TGCGCCAGCAGCTTAGGGGACTTTAATGAAAAACTGTTTTTT	CASSLGDFNEKLFF
-	14	TRBV7-3	-	TRBJ2-5	TGTGCCAGCAGCCTGGACAGTTCCCAAGAGACCCAGTACTTC	CASSLDSSQETQYF
-	15	TRBV12-3/TRBV12-4	-	TRBJ2-5	TGTGCCAGCCGCCACGGGGTCTACGGAGCAGAGACCCAGTACTTC	CASRHGVYGAETQYF
-	15	TRBV21-1	-	TRBJ1-5	TGTGCCAGCAGCCCTAGAGGGAGTTGCAATCAGCCCCAGCATTTT	CASSPRGSCNQPQHF
-	14	TRBV12-3/TRBV12-4	TRBD1	TRBJ2-4	TGTGCCAGCAGTCCACTAGGGACAGGAGAAACTCAGTACTTC	CASSPLGTGETQYF
-	13	TRBV6-1	-	TRBJ2-2	TGTGCCAGCAGTCCTGGGGGAACCGGGGAGCTGTTTTTT	CASSPGGTGELFF
many	15	TRBV6-5	TRBD1	TRBJ2-1	TGTGCCAGCGTTAATAGGGACAGGGCATACAATGAGCAGTTCTTC	CASVNRDRAYNEQFF
many	14	TRBV9	-	TRBJ2-6	TGTGCCAGCAGCGTACCCTCTGGGGCCAACGTCCTGACTTTC	CASSVPSGANVLTF
few	13	TRBV12-3/TRBV12-4	-	TRBJ2-7	TGTGCCAGCAGTGTAATAGAGGATATTGGGCAGTACTTC	CASSVIEDIGQYF
-	11	TRBV29-1	-	TRBJ2-2	TGCAGCGTTGTGTTCACCGGGGAGCTGTTTTTT	CSVVFTGELFF
-	12	TRBV25-1	-	TRBJ2-7	TGTGCCAGCAGTGAAGACAAGTACGAGCAGTACTTC	CASSEDKYEQYF
-	14	TRBV29-1	-	TRBJ2-2	TGCAGCACGAGGGACGGACGGGGCACCGGGGAGCTGTTTTTT	CSTRDGRGTGELFF
few	14	TRBV7-2	TRBD1	TRBJ1-5	TGTGCCAGCAGCCCAGGGGGCCCCAATCAGCCCCAGCATTTT	CASSPGGPNQPQHF